Listed here are 19 T cell receptor beta chains from one sample, sequenced in a study of T-cell reconstitution after alpha-beta-depleted transplantation in children. This sample's TCRbeta library carried unique molecular identifier barcodes. TCRdb itself ran the PCR reads through MiXCR, one entry per CDR3 protein. The sample shows 450,000 to 550,000 distinct CDR3 sequences, 9.5% to 12% of them seen only once. The input for sequencing was PBMCs, mostly from graft donor cells, taken 180 days after TCRalphabeta/CD19-depleted stem cell transplant. These receptors were collected from a female patient between 2 and 15 years old who had a stem cell transplant for aplastic anemia, so the T cells may come from the graft donor.

The gene calls are TRBV20-1 and TRBJ2-1; 8 bases map to TRBD2. This CDR3 is 16 amino acids long. Germline CDR1 DFQATT, CDR2 SNEGSKA (reference sequence). The junction had 10 bases not matched to a gene; V was cut back by 3 bases and J by 3 bases. CDR3: CSARNNGSGSYNEQFF. In nucleotides, the CDR3 is TGCAGTGCTAGGAATAACGGGAGCGGGAGCTACAATGAGCAGTTCTTC.

This clonotype appeared a few times. The chain uses TRBV15 and TRBJ2-2, with D maybe TRBD1 (7 bases). V was trimmed by 0 bases and J by 4 bases, leaving 12 bases between them. Germline lookup yields CDR1 LNHNV and CDR2 YYDKDF (reference sequence). There are 16 residues in the CDR3. The CDR3 loop reads CATSREWQGGTGELFF. The DNA of the CDR3 is TGTGCCACCAGCAGAGAATGGCAGGGGGGCACCGGGGAGCTGTTTTTT.

The chain uses TRBV7-3 and TRBJ2-1; D is tentatively TRBD1 or TRBD2 (6 bases each). V shed 5 bases and J shed 6 bases, with 23 bases lying between them. The germline V gene encodes CDR1 SGHTA and CDR2 FQGTGA. CDR3 length: 17 residues. This CDR3 reads CASSPPGAARGLNEQFF. For the CDR3, the DNA is TGTGCCAGCAGCCCCCCGGGGGCAGCCCGGGGCCTCAATGAGCAGTTCTTC.

There are many counts of this clonotype. This chain connects TRBV29-1 to TRBJ2-3, with D possibly being TRBD2 (5 bases). CDR1 SQVTM and CDR2 ANQGSEA come from the germline V gene. The CDR3 has 12 residues. V lost 4 bases to trimming and J lost 2 bases, with 7 bases between them. This chain's CDR3 is CSVGRDTDTQYF. Here the CDR3 DNA reads TGCAGCGTTGGACGGGACACAGATACGCAGTATTTT.

In its sample, this clonotype was seen many times. The V call is TRBV5-1, the J call TRBJ2-3; TRBD2 matches at 10 bases. V shed 4 bases, J shed 2 bases, and the junction held 7 bases outside the gene matches. CDR1 and CDR2 from the germline V gene are SGHRS and YFSETQ. The CDR3 is 16 amino acids. The CDR3 sequence: CASSHIAGGSTDTQYF. Here the CDR3 DNA reads TGCGCCAGCAGCCATATAGCGGGAGGATCCACAGATACGCAGTATTTT.

This clonotype was observed at least ten times. The chain combines TRBV4-1 with TRBJ2-1; 11 positions agree with TRBD2. CDR1 and CDR2 from the germline V gene are MGHRA and YSYEKL. Trimming at V came to 0 bases and at J to 5 bases, leaving 6 bases not matched to a gene. The CDR3 is 17 amino acids. CDR3 DNA sequence: TGCGCCAGCAGCCAAGATTTAGCGGGAGGGACCCACAATGAGCAGTTCTTC. This encodes CASSQDLAGGTHNEQFF.

This clonotype came up a few times. The V gene is TRBV12-3 or TRBV12-4, the J gene TRBJ1-5; D is undetermined. Trimming took off 3 bases at V and 4 bases at J, with 19 bases between the two ends. The length of the CDR3 is 17 residues. CDR3 region: CASSLRNSGTLNQPQHF. In nucleotides, the CDR3 is TGTGCCAGCAGTTTGAGAAATTCAGGCACCTTAAATCAGCCCCAGCATTTT.

The chain uses TRBV5-1 and TRBJ2-3, with D possibly TRBD2 on 6 matching bases. In germline, CDR1 is SGHRS, CDR2 YFSETQ. V was clipped by 4 bases and J by 2 bases, with 11 bases between them. This CDR3 comprises 14 residues. The CDR3 nucleotides are TGCGCCAGCAGCGGGAGGCCACACACAGATACGCAGTATTTT. Translated: CASSGRPHTDTQYF.

This clonotype was seen a handful of times. The chain couples TRBV4-2 to TRBJ2-7, with D possibly being TRBD1 (6 bases). Trimming shortened V by 3 bases and J by 5 bases, and 17 bases separated the two germline ends. This CDR3 spans 15 amino acids. Germline assignment: CDR1 LGHNA and CDR2 YNFKEQ. CDR3 sequence (DNA): TGTGCCAGCAGCCACCCTTACAGGGACGGCCACGAGCAGTACTTC. This sequence encodes CASSHPYRDGHEQYF.

In this sample, this clonotype turned up many times. The chain carries TRBV27 and TRBJ2-3; D perhaps matches TRBD2 (6 bases). The CDR3 is 13 residues long. Germline V CDR1 and CDR2: MNHEY, SMNVEV (reference sequence). V lost 6 bases, J lost 6 bases, and 13 bases lay in between. The CDR3 region is CASRRTSMDTQYF. The CDR3 DNA sequence: TGTGCCAGCAGACGAACTAGCATGGATACGCAGTATTTT.

This clonotype showed up just a few times. The chain has TRBV20-1 and TRBJ2-5; TRBD1 matches at 9 bases. The CDR3 has 14 amino acids. The germline CDR1 and CDR2 sequences are DFQATT and SNEGSKA (reference sequence). The junction had 6 bases not matched to a gene; V was cut back by 3 bases and J by 4 bases. The CDR3 region is CSASRDRVTETQYF. CDR3 sequence (DNA): TGCAGTGCTAGCAGGGACAGGGTAACAGAGACCCAGTACTTC.

The table lists this clonotype with a few counts. The V and J genes are TRBV28 and TRBJ1-5, with 8 bases lining up with TRBD1. The CDR3 is 16 amino acids. CDR1 MDHEN and CDR2 SYDVKM come from the germline V gene. Trimming took 6 bases from V and 2 from J; bases not matched to a gene: 9. This CDR3 reads CASREGLTGGNQPQHF. CDR3 DNA: TGTGCCAGCAGAGAGGGCTTGACAGGGGGCAATCAGCCCCAGCATTTT.

The rearrangement uses TRBV6-5 and TRBJ1-2; 7 bases map to TRBD1. V trimming: 0 bases; J trimming: 4 bases; junction bases outside the gene matches: 5. Germline CDR1 and CDR2: MNHEY and SVGAGI. The CDR3 is made up of 15 amino acids. CDR3 sequence: CASSYSRTGFYGYTF. The CDR3 DNA follows: TGTGCCAGCAGTTACTCGAGGACAGGCTTCTATGGCTACACCTTC.

This chain uses TRBV7-9 with TRBJ1-1; D not resolved. The CDR3 is made up of 13 amino acids. CDR1 and CDR2 (germline): SEHNR, FQNEAQ (reference sequence). The V gene lost 5 bases and the J gene lost 2 bases, with 9 bases spanning the gap. The CDR3 loop is CASSGLENTEAFF. In DNA, the CDR3 is TGTGCCAGCAGCGGATTGGAAAACACTGAAGCTTTCTTT.

In its sample, this clonotype was seen a few times. V is TRBV6-2 or TRBV6-3 and J is TRBJ2-3; 10 bases are shared with TRBD2. The CDR3 length is 18 residues. The V and J ends lost 2 bases and 4 bases, in that order; junction bases with no gene match: 12. Germline loops: CDR1 MNHEY, CDR2 SVGEGT. CDR3 DNA sequence: TGTGCCAGCAGTTACGAAGCGGGAGGGCAAACCCCCCCAGATACGCAGTATTTT. Protein product: CASSYEAGGQTPPDTQYF.

The table lists this clonotype with a few counts. In nucleotides, the CDR3 is TGTGCCAGCAGCTTAGACAGGGAAGCTGAAGCTTTCTTT. Residues: CASSLDREAEAFF. The rearrangement uses TRBV7-2 and TRBJ1-1; tentative D call: TRBD1 (6 bases). Germline V gene lookup returns CDR1 SGHTA and CDR2 FQGNSA. Deletions cut 1 base from V and 6 bases from J, with 9 bases between. The CDR3 is 13 residues long. Based on the CDR3 plus reference TRBV7-2 and TRBJ1-1, the full variable domain is GAGVSQSPSNKVTEKGKDVELRCDPISGHTALYWYRQSLGQGLEFLIYFQGNSAPDKSGLPSDRFSAERTGGSVSTLTIQRTQQEDSAVYLCASSLDREAEAFFGQGTRLTVV.

V is TRBV5-6 and J is TRBJ2-1; no clear D gene. Between the trimmed V and J ends, which lost 1 base and 7 bases, there was a span of 15 bases. The CDR3 contains 15 residues. Germline V gene lookup returns CDR1 SGHDT and CDR2 YYEEEE. The CDR3 reads CASSLLGSGRNEQFF. The CDR3 DNA reads TGTGCCAGCAGCTTGCTCGGGTCTGGTCGGAATGAGCAGTTCTTC.

The chain couples TRBV12-3 or TRBV12-4 to TRBJ2-1; 9 positions match TRBD2. V was clipped by 5 bases and J by 6 bases; unmatched bases: 11. This CDR3 has 16 amino acids. In DNA form, the CDR3 reads TGTGCCAGCAGTCCCGGACGGGGGACTAGCCCCAATGAGCAGTTCTTC. Amino acid sequence: CASSPGRGTSPNEQFF.

This clonotype was recorded many times. The chain employs TRBV7-2 and TRBJ2-1; TRBD2 aligns across 9 bases. The ends lost 5 bases at V and 5 bases at J; junction bases unmatched: 10. The V gene's germline CDR1 is SGHTA and CDR2 FQGNSA. The CDR3 covers 16 residues. CDR3 DNA: TGTGCCAGCAGCCCTCACGGGACTAGCCCACACAATGAGCAGTTCTTC. This encodes CASSPHGTSPHNEQFF.